The T cell receptor (beta chain) under discussion was sequenced for a study of identifying expanded T cells in peripheral blood. Clones were sequenced by immunoSEQ multiplex PCR, and TCRdb holds only the in-frame ones, with some missing. The sample has under 130,000 clones; 80% to 90% are singletons. The CDR3 is made up of 16 amino acids. Deletions cut 0 bases from V and 3 bases from J, with 15 bases between. The germline V gene has CDR1 SGHRS and CDR2 YFSETQ. Material: blood. This receptor was identified in a person aged 18 to 75 in good health. The rearrangement joins TRBV5-1 to TRBJ1-1; D is unclear. As DNA, the CDR3 is TGCGCCAGCAGCTTGGCCCCTACCCTTACACACACTGAAGCTTTCTTT. Protein product: CASSLAPTLTHTEAFF. The full variable domain, with the rest looked up from reference TRBV5-1 and TRBJ1-1, is KAGVTQTPRYLIKTRGQQVTLSCSPISGHRSVSWYQQTPGQGLQFLFEYFSETQRNKGNFPGRFSGRQFSNSRSEMNVSTLELGDSALYLCASSLAPTLTHTEAFFGQGTRLTVV.